Presented here are 14 T cell receptor beta chains from one specimen sequenced in a study of blood T cell repertoires in COVID-19. Here immunoSEQ multiplex PCR was the method, and the copy in TCRdb shows in-frame clones only, minus some. The sample includes 200,000 or so clones, 84% seen only once; the top ten take approximately 2.9%. Sequenced material: peripheral blood. These receptors were collected from a woman aged 30 to 39 who had recovered from COVID-19.

This clone turned up a few times. The rearrangement joins TRBV11-2 to TRBJ1-1, with TRBD1 identical over 9 bases. The J segment lost 6 bases and the V segment lost 1 base, leaving 3 bases of the junction unmatched. The CDR3 runs 14 residues. The germline V gene encodes CDR1 SGHAT and CDR2 FQNNGV. The CDR3 nucleotides are TGTGCCAGCAGCTTAGGACAGGGGGGCGCTGAAGCTTTCTTT. Translation: CASSLGQGGAEAFF.

This clone was seen a handful of times. CDR3 in DNA: TGTGCCAGCAGTTACTCAGGGGGGAACACTGAAGCTTTCTTT. It translates to CASSYSGGNTEAFF. The rearrangement links TRBV6-5 to TRBJ1-1; D possibly corresponds to TRBD1 (6 bases). This CDR3 has 14 amino acids. The V end lost 0 bases, the J end lost 1 base, and 6 bases lay between the germline ends. Per the germline V gene, CDR1 is MNHEY and CDR2 is SVGAGI.

This sequence joins TRBV2 and TRBJ2-5; 7 bases agree with TRBD2. Germline V gene lookup returns CDR1 SNHLY and CDR2 FYNNEI. The CDR3 covers 14 residues. V lost 4 bases and J lost 0; bases outside the gene matches: 2. The CDR3 DNA sequence: TGTGCCAGCAGTGGGGACTATTACCAAGAGACCCAGTACTTC. Residues: CASSGDYYQETQYF.

V is TRBV2 and J is TRBJ2-5; D is possibly TRBD1 (6 bases). Germline V gives CDR1 SNHLY, CDR2 FYNNEI. Trimming shortened V by 9 bases and J by 1 base, and 12 bases separated the two germline ends. The CDR3 is made up of 13 amino acids. DNA for the CDR3: TGTGCCAGTCCCAAGGGGGTCCAAGAGACCCAGTACTTC. This translates into CASPKGVQETQYF.

This chain joins TRBV28 and TRBJ2-5, with D possibly being TRBD2 (6 bases). CDR1 is MDHEN and CDR2 is SYDVKM in the germline V gene. There are 12 residues in the CDR3. V was trimmed by 6 bases and J by 7 bases, leaving 12 bases between them. In nucleotides, the CDR3 is TGTGCCAGCAGATTTAGCGGCTCGACCCAGTACTTC. The encoded protein is CASRFSGSTQYF.

The chain employs TRBV28 and TRBJ1-1; D is unresolved. CDR3 size: 13 residues. Trimming stripped 4 bases from V and 3 bases from J, with 9 bases between. Germline CDR1 reads MDHEN; CDR2 reads SYDVKM. CDR3: CASSSLAYTEAFF. The CDR3 DNA sequence: TGTGCCAGCAGTTCTTTGGCCTACACTGAAGCTTTCTTT.

This chain links TRBV2 with TRBJ2-3; 9 bases are a match to TRBD2. CDR3 length: 14 residues. From germline, CDR1 is SNHLY and CDR2 FYNNEI. V was pared by 9 bases and J by 5 bases, with 9 bases of the junction left unmatched. CDR3 DNA: TGTGCCAGTCAAATAGCGGGAGCCGGAGATACGCAGTATTTT. This sequence encodes CASQIAGAGDTQYF.

The J gene is TRBJ2-3, the V gene TRBV7-2; 7 bases align to TRBD2. J was trimmed by 3 bases and V by 5 bases; bases with no gene match: 11. The CDR3 is made up of 16 amino acids. In germline, CDR1 is SGHTA, CDR2 FQGNSA. The CDR3 sequence is CASSPPGGLRTDTQYF. The CDR3 DNA is TGTGCCAGCAGCCCCCCGGGGGGATTGAGGACAGATACGCAGTATTTT.

For the CDR3, the DNA is TGTGCCAGCAGCGGGGGACAGGGTAGTACGTCACCCCTCCACTTT. Protein product: CASSGGQGSTSPLHF. This rearrangement joins TRBV28 to TRBJ1-6; 9 nucleotides line up with TRBD1. V trimming: 6 bases; J trimming: 10 bases; junction bases outside the gene matches: 10. The germline V gene encodes CDR1 MDHEN and CDR2 SYDVKM. The CDR3 is made up of 15 amino acids.

The rearrangement links TRBV3-1 (or the pseudogene TRBV3-2) to TRBJ2-5; 7 bases map to TRBD2. V was clipped by 1 base and J by 1 base; unmatched bases: 0. The CDR3 loop spans 14 amino acids. Germline V gives CDR1 LGHDT, CDR2 YNNKEL (reference sequence). CDR3 residues: CASSQGGGQETQYF. For the CDR3, the DNA is TGTGCCAGCAGCCAAGGGGGGGGCCAAGAGACCCAGTACTTC.

The V call is TRBV2, the J call TRBJ2-3, with 8 bases lining up with TRBD2. Trimming removed 2 bases from V and 4 bases from J; junction bases left unmatched: 5. The CDR3 runs to 15 residues. Germline V gives CDR1 SNHLY, CDR2 FYNNEI. Written as DNA, the CDR3 is TGTGCCAGCAGTGAATGGCTAGCGGGCCCAGATACGCAGTATTTT. It codes for CASSEWLAGPDTQYF.

V gene TRBV10-3 combines with J gene TRBJ2-2, with D perhaps matching TRBD2 (5 bases). Trimming removed 3 bases from V and 0 bases from J, with 11 bases in between. Germline V gene lookup returns CDR1 ENHRY and CDR2 SYGVKD. CDR3 length: 16 amino acids. The CDR3 nucleotides are TGTGCCATCAGTGAACGAGGGCCCGCGAACACCGGGGAGCTGTTTTTT. Translating gives CAISERGPANTGELFF.

This chain uses TRBV4-1 with TRBJ2-1; D is unclear. Germline assignment: CDR1 MGHRA and CDR2 YSYEKL. V lost 6 bases, J lost 3 bases, and 12 bases lay in between. This CDR3 is 14 amino acids long. CDR3 DNA sequence: TGCGCCAGCAGGCCAAGACTCTTCTACAATGAGCAGTTCTTC. Translation: CASRPRLFYNEQFF.

V usage is TRBV6-5 and J usage is TRBJ2-1; D is possibly TRBD1 (6 bases). Trimming removed 2 bases at V and 10 bases at J, with 9 bases between. CDR1 is MNHEY and CDR2 is SVGAGI in the germline V gene. The CDR3 totals 12 residues. The CDR3 sequence: CASSYNTGEQFF. CDR3 coding DNA: TGTGCCAGCAGTTACAACACAGGGGAGCAGTTCTTC.